This T cell receptor (beta chain) was captured in a study of T cells in localized non-small cell lung cancer. TCRdb's copy holds only in-frame clones and misses some; the assay was immunoSEQ multiplex PCR. The sample records approximately 61,000 clones, just over 85% being singletons. Study results and limitations: A median approximately 59 of the top 100 tumor clones appeared in adjacent lung.

V was clipped by 0 bases and J by 0 bases; unmatched bases: 7. The CDR3 is made up of 17 amino acids. The germline V gene has CDR1 LGHNA and CDR2 YSLEER. Turning to this clone: The antigen remains undetermined.

This clonotype originated in a woman aged 35 to 75 with stage I lung adenocarcinoma. The genes are TRBV4-3 and TRBJ2-7; 8 bases align to TRBD2. Source: peripheral blood, taken before any cancer treatment. The CDR3 coding sequence is TGCGCCAGCAGCCAAGATAGCGGGAAGGGCAACTCCTACGAGCAGTACTTC. Its translation: CASSQDSGKGNSYEQYF.